At least ten counts were recorded for the clone carrying this T cell receptor (beta chain). Molecules of cDNA were individually given unique molecular identifiers that were attached to them. TCRdb reanalysed the 5' RACE reads using MiXCR and keeps one entry per CDR3 protein. The sample has about 61,000 distinct CDR3 sequences, approximately 10% seen once. The data originate from a study of early T cells in non-severe SARS-CoV-2 infection. Study overall: RNA in bulk from unsorted whole blood was sequenced, and chains were unpaired.

V lost 1 base and J lost 0, with 12 bases in between. This CDR3 spans 16 amino acids. CDR1 SGHAT and CDR2 FQNNGV come from the germline V gene. The specimen was whole blood. This TCR came from an adult who was a healthcare worker with PCR-confirmed SARS-CoV-2 infection or an uninfected control (not recorded which). The chain uses TRBV11-2 and TRBJ2-5, with a tentative D call TRBD2 (5 bases). CDR3 amino acids: CASSLGPPGDQETQYF. The CDR3 DNA is TGTGCCAGCAGCTTAGGGCCCCCCGGGGACCAAGAGACCCAGTACTTC. Looking up the rest from reference TRBV11-2 and TRBJ2-5 gives the full variable domain: EAGVAQSPRYKIIEKRQSVAFWCNPISGHATLYWYQQILGQGPKLLIQFQNNGVVDDSQLPKDRFSAERLKGVDSTLKIQPAKLEDSAVYLCASSLGPPGDQETQYFGPGTRLLVL.